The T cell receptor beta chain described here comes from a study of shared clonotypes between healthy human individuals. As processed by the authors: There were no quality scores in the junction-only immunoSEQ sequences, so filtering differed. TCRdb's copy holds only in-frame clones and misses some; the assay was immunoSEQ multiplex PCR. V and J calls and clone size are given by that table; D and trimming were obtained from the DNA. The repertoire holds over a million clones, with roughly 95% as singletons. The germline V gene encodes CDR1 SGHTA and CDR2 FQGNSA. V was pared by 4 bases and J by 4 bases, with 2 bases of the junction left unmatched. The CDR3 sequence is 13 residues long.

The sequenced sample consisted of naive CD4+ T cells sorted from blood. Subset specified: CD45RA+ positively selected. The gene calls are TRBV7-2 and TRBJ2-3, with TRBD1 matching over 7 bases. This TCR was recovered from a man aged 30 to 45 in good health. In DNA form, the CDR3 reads TGTGCCAGCAGCTCAACAGGGGCAGATACGCAGTATTTT. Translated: CASSSTGADTQYF.